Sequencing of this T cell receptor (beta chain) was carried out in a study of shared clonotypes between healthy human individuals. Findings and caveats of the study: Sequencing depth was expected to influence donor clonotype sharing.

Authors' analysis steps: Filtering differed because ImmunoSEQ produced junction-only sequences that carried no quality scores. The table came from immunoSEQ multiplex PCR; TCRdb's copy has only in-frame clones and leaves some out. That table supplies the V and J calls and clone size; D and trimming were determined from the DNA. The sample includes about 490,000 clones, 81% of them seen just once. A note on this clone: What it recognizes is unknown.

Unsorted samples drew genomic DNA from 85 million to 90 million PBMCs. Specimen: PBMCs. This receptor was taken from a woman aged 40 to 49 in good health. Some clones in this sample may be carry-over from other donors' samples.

The CDR3 region has the DNA TGTGCCAGCAGTGAACAACTAGCGGGAGGCGAGCAGTACTTC. Translated, it gives CASSEQLAGGEQYF. V and J are TRBV2 and TRBJ2-7; 12 nucleotides agree with TRBD2. Germline V gene sequence: CDR1 SNHLY, CDR2 FYNNEI. The V and J ends lost 2 bases and 6 bases, in that order; junction bases with no gene match: 2. The CDR3 has 14 amino acids. Full variable domain (rest looked up from reference TRBV2 and TRBJ2-7): EPEVTQTPSHQVTQMGQEVILRCVPISNHLYFYWYRQILGQKVEFLVSFYNNEISEKSEIFDDQFSVERPDGSNFTLKIRSTKLEDSAMYFCASSEQLAGGEQYFGPGTRLTVT.